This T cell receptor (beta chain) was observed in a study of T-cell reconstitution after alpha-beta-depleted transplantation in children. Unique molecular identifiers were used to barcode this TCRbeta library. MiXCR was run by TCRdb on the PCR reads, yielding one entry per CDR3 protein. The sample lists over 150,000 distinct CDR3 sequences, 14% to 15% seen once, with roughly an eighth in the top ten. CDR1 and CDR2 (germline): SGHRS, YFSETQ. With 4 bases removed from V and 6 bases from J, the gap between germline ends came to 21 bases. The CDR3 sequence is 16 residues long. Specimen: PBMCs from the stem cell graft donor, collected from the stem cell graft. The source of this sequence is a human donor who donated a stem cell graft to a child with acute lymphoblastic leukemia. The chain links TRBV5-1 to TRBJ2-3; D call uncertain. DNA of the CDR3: TGCGCCAGCAGCCCGCACGTGGGCGCATCCGTCGATACGCAGTATTTT. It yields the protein CASSPHVGASVDTQYF.